Detailed here is one T cell receptor beta chain. Its specificity is not known. Only in-frame clones appear in the TCRdb table, and some are missing; sequencing was by immunoSEQ multiplex PCR. The table lists roughly 5,300 clones, about 86% of them singletons, with about 3% in the top ten. Patient tissue came from resections in Japan or China, 2014–2017. The data stem from a study of immune evolution from preneoplasia to lung adenocarcinoma. Study findings and constraints: Later-stage lesions seemingly showed higher T cell density and diversity than normal lung. Top clone share appeared to fall from AAH through AIS, MIA, adenocarcinoma.

V lost 6 bases to trimming and J lost 0 bases, with 15 bases between them. Germline V CDR1 and CDR2: SGHRS, YFSETQ. This CDR3 is built from 15 residues. The specimen was FFPE invasive lung adenocarcinoma tissue. This chain links TRBV5-1 with TRBJ1-2; a weak D match, TRBD1 (5 bases). The source of this sequence is a person between 45 and 75 years old with lung adenocarcinoma. CDR3 sequence (DNA): TGCGCCAGCACCCAAGAGCCGGGACCTAACTATGGCTACACCTTC. Its protein product is CASTQEPGPNYGYTF.